This T cell receptor (beta chain) came from a study of T cells in Graves' hyperthyroidism and ophthalmopathy. Study results and caveats: Ophthalmopathy was model-predicted a median approximately 6.4 months pre-onset.

This clonotype was counted at least ten times. Antigen specificity is unknown. J gave up 6 bases and V 4 bases, and 2 bases lay outside the gene matches. The CDR3 has 15 amino acids. The V gene's germline CDR1 is SGHAT and CDR2 FQDESV (reference sequence). Using RNA transcripts as the source, TCR beta CDR3 regions were amplified. First-round RT-PCR of the TCR CDR3 relied on the HTBI primer set. TCRdb passed the multiplex PCR reads through MiXCR, listing each CDR3 protein once. Found here are 600,000 to 850,000 distinct CDR3 sequences, around a sixth of them singletons; the top ten hold roughly 17%. Those with hyperthyroidism were 18 to 65 years old, newly diagnosed, and ill for under 2 months. The study left out patients who had uncontrolled infection, other autoimmune disease, pregnancy or lactation. Each diagnosis was grounded in clinical symptoms, serum thyroxine and TRAb, thyroid ultrasound, and orbital computed tomography.

Specimen: blood. The receptor's source is a woman aged 45-60 years with Graves' hyperthyroidism that later progressed to Graves' ophthalmopathy. V usage is TRBV11-1 and J usage is TRBJ2-2; 13 positions agree with TRBD2. CDR3 DNA sequence: TGTGCCAGCAGCTGGGGGACTAGCGGGGCCGGGGAGCTGTTTTTT. This sequence encodes CASSWGTSGAGELFF.